Sequencing of this TCR beta chain was carried out in a study of beta chain features in type 1 diabetes. In the study overall: Healthy donors resembled patients in age, gender and cell yields.

This clone was seen a handful of times. V was trimmed by 8 bases and J by 5 bases, leaving 15 bases between them. The germline gives CDR1 SEHNR, CDR2 FQNEAQ (reference sequence). The CDR3 spans 13 residues. Each of the CD4+ naive, central memory, regulatory and stem cell-like memory populations was sorted via CD45RO/CCR7/CD25/CD127/CD95/CD27. The isolated RNA, all of it, was reverse transcribed, so expressed TCRB transcripts were what got sequenced. Some clones are missing from TCRdb's copy, which holds only in-frame ones; the method was immunoSEQ multiplex PCR. This table holds about 250,000 clones, around an eighth found once.

This receptor was obtained from a woman aged 40 to 50 in good health. The V gene is TRBV7-9, the J gene TRBJ1-2; possible D gene TRBD1, 6 bases. The specimen was naive CD4+ T cells from blood. The CDR3 DNA reads TGTGCCAGCGGAAAGGCGGGGGCGTATGGCTACACCTTC. This codes for CASGKAGAYGYTF.